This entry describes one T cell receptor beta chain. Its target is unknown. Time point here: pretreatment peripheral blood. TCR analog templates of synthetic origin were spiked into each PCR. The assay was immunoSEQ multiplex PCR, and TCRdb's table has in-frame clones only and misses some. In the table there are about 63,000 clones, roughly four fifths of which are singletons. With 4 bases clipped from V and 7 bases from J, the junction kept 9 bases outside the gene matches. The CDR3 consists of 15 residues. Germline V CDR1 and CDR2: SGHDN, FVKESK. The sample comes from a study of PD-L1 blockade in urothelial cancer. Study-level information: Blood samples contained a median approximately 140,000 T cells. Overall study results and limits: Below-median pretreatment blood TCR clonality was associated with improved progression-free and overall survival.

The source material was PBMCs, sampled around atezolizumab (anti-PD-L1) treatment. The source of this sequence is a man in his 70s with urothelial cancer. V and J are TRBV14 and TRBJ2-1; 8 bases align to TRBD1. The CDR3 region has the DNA TGTGCCAGCAGCCCCCGGACAGGGTGGTCGAATGAGCAGTTCTTC. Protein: CASSPRTGWSNEQFF.